This TCR beta chain was identified in a study of cytomegalovirus exposure and HLA in healthy donors. The CDR3 runs to 17 residues. Germline V gene sequence: CDR1 LGHNA, CDR2 YNFKEQ. V lost 0 bases and J lost 4; bases outside the gene matches: 6. Points from the study as a whole: Data from an earlier analysis indicated that most TCR beta V segments were productive either about 87% or about 30% of the time. Despite most TCR sequences being rare, some public TCRs occurred in many donors. It was reported that TCR beta sequences correctly inferred the HLA-A and HLA-B alleles for most subjects.

Donors were ostensibly healthy at sampling, although undocumented immune exposures were probable. As concerns this clone: Antigen specificity is unknown.

The PCR used 60 Vbeta and 13 Jbeta primers. TCRdb's table, derived via immunoSEQ multiplex PCR, lists solely in-frame clones and lacks some. The sample has 150,000 to 200,000 clones, 80% seen once. Sequences were obtained from PBMCs. The V gene is TRBV4-2, the J gene TRBJ1-2; 12 bases map to TRBD1. The clonotype comes from a woman in her thirties in good health and CMV-seronegative. Here the CDR3 DNA reads TGTGCCAGCAGCCAAGATTTGGGGACAGGGGGCGTCTATGGCTACACCTTC. The encoded protein is CASSQDLGTGGVYGYTF.